Listed below are T cell receptor beta chains from one sample, sequenced in a study of CD8+CD57+ T cells in acquired aplastic anemia. TCRdb ran MiXCR on the reads and lists one entry per CDR3 protein. Of approximately 220,000 distinct CDR3 sequences in the sample, 40% to 60% were seen once. The material sequenced was sorted CD4+, CD8+, or CD8+CD57+ T cells (not recorded which) from PBMCs. The receptors stem from a human donor with aplastic anemia. CDR3s include the opening cysteine and the closing phenylalanine or tryptophan. A D gene is named only where the DNA matches it firmly. Clone size is not always given. Where it is, it says once, few, many or a class for expanded clones.

d_call clone_size j_call v_call cdr3_nt cdr3_aa
TRBD1 . TRBJ2-7 TRBV24-1 TGTGCCAGCAACCCGGGGGACAGGGGGCTTGGCGAGCAGTACTTC CASNPGDRGLGEQYF
. once TRBJ1-1 TRBV2 TGTGCCAGCAGGGGCAGTGGCTTTGGCGCTTTCTTT CASRGSGFGAFF
. . TRBJ1-4 TRBV6-6 TGTGCCATCAGTCCAGGGCAGGGAGATAGTGAAAAACTGTTTTTT CAISPGQGDSEKLFF
. . TRBJ1-3 TRBV10-3 TGTGCCATCAGTCAGACCAGGAGGGTTGGAAACACCATATATTTT CAISQTRRVGNTIYF
. . TRBJ2-1 TRBV20-1 TGCAATGCTAGAGATCTTATCGGGAGTAACTACAATGAGCAGTTCTTC CNARDLIGSNYNEQFF
. many TRBJ1-5 TRBV24-1 TGTGCCACCAGTCTTAATAGCAATCAGCCCCAGCATTTT CATSLNSNQPQHF
TRBD1 . TRBJ2-7 TRBV7-2 TGTGCCAGCAGCCAAACTTCCGGGACAGGGTTCTACGAGCAGTACTTC CASSQTSGTGFYEQYF
. many TRBJ2-5 TRBV5-1 TGCGCCAGCAGATTGGAGCAAGAGACCCAGTACTTC CASRLEQETQYF
. . TRBJ2-4 TRBV19 TGTGCCAGTAGTATAGATCAGACGGGTTCGGGAGCCAAAAACATTCAGTACTTC CASSIDQTGSGAKNIQYF
TRBD2 . TRBJ2-7 TRBV10-3 TGTGCCATCAAAGGGACTAGCGAGGGGTCCCACGAGCAGTACTTC CAIKGTSEGSHEQYF
TRBD2 . TRBJ2-7 TRBV7-3 TGTGCCAGCATCCCACCGGGAGGGGTCACCGAGCAGTACTTC CASIPPGGVTEQYF
TRBD1 . TRBJ1-2 TRBV9 TGTGCCAGCAGCGTAGATAGGACAGGGTTTGGCTACACCTTC CASSVDRTGFGYTF
TRBD1 many TRBJ1-2 TRBV7-2 TGTGCCAGCAGCGCAGACAGGGGTCAGAACTATGGCTACACCTTC CASSADRGQNYGYTF
. many TRBJ1-1 TRBV5-1 TGTGCCAGCAGCTTGGGGGGAGCGTCCGAAGCTTTCTTT CASSLGGASEAFF
. . TRBJ2-5 TRBV7-2 TGTGCCAGCAACTGCCACCGGGACCGAGAAGAGACCCAGTACTTC CASNCHRDREETQYF
TRBD1 . TRBJ2-1 TRBV24-1 TGTGCCACCAGTGACCGTCGGACAGGGGGGACATACAATGAGCAGTTCTTC CATSDRRTGGTYNEQFF
. many TRBJ2-1 TRBV24-1 TGTGCCACCAGTGACCGCACGGCTGAGCAGTTCTTC CATSDRTAEQFF
. many TRBJ2-5 TRBV28 TGTGCCAGCAGCCTCGCTAGGATAGAAGAGACCCAGTACTTC CASSLARIEETQYF
. . TRBJ2-3 TRBV14 TGTGCCAGCAGCCAAGGAGGGGGGGCCGCAGATACGCAGTATTTT CASSQGGGAADTQYF
TRBD1 . TRBJ1-3 TRBV2 TGTGCCACTGCGGACAGGGGTCGAAACACCATATATTTT CATADRGRNTIYF
. few TRBJ1-5 TRBV15 TGTGCCACCAGCAGAGACGGACAAAGCAATCAGCCCCAGCATTTT CATSRDGQSNQPQHF
TRBD1 . TRBJ1-2 TRBV6-2/TRBV6-3 TGTGCCAGCAGACAAGACAGGGAAGGGAGCTACACCTTC CASRQDREGSYTF
. many TRBJ1-6 TRBV6-1 TGTGCCAGCAGTGGGGGGAACAGTAATTCACCCCTCCACTTT CASSGGNSNSPLHF
TRBD2 . TRBJ2-1 TRBV10-3 TGTGCCATCAGTCCAACCGGGACTAGCGGAAACAATGAGCAGTTCTTC CAISPTGTSGNNEQFF
. many TRBJ2-3 TRBV10-3 TGTGCCATCAGCGGGGGGGACAGACCTATGGCAGATACGCAGTATTTT CAISGGDRPMADTQYF
. . TRBJ1-1 TRBV6-4 TGTGCCAGCAGTGACACCAGGAACACTGAAGCTTTCTTT CASSDTRNTEAFF
. . TRBJ2-5 TRBV24-1 TGTGCCACCAGTGTACCGGCGACCCAAGGGGCCCAGTACTTC CATSVPATQGAQYF
. many TRBJ2-1 TRBV20-1 TGCAGTGCTGGCCCCCCCACAGAGTACAATGAGCAGTTCTTC CSAGPPTEYNEQFF
TRBD2 . TRBJ2-7 TRBV2 TGTGCCAGCAGCGGGAGGTGGAGGCTGCAGCAGTACTTC CASSGRWRLQQYF
TRBD1 . TRBJ2-1 TRBV19 TGTGCCAGTAGTTATGGACAGGATGAGCAGTTCTTC CASSYGQDEQFF
. . TRBJ2-1 TRBV9 TGTGCCAGCAGCGTAACGGGGGACCTCTACAATGAGCAGTTCTTC CASSVTGDLYNEQFF
. . TRBJ1-2 TRBV5-1 TGCGCCAGCAGCTTGGAAGGGGCAGGGAAGGGCTACACCTTC CASSLEGAGKGYTF